This passage covers 10 T cell receptor beta chains from one sample sequenced in a study of siplizumab effects on memory and regulatory T cells. Libraries were prepared by immunoSEQ multiplex PCR; TCRdb keeps only in-frame clonotypes and omits some of them. The data show around 97,000 clones, about 94% seen once. Sequencing was done on a sample of non-Treg CD4+ T cells sorted from blood. The receptors shown here come from a human donor in good health.

The chain is built from TRBV12-5 and TRBJ1-1; no clear D. Germline assignment: CDR1 LGHNT and CDR2 FRNRAP. Deletions cut 6 bases from V and 5 bases from J, with 16 bases between. The CDR3 extends over 14 amino acids. The CDR3 here is CASGTANEGTEAFF. The CDR3 coding sequence is TGTGCTAGTGGAACCGCTAACGAGGGTACTGAAGCTTTCTTT. Together with reference TRBV12-5 and TRBJ1-1, the CDR3 gives the full variable domain: DARVTQTPRHKVTEMGQEVTMRCQPILGHNTVFWYRQTMMQGLELLAYFRNRAPLDDSGMPKDRFSAEMPDATLATLKIQPSEPRDSAVYFCASGTANEGTEAFFGQGTRLTVV.

The chain recombines TRBV7-3 with TRBJ2-5, with D uncertain. Germline lookup yields CDR1 SGHTA and CDR2 FQGTGA. This CDR3 region has 13 residues. V was pared by 2 bases and J by 5 bases, with 9 bases between. In DNA, the CDR3 is TGTGCCAGCAGCTTAGGACCCCGGGAGACCCAGTACTTC. Its protein is CASSLGPRETQYF.

The DNA for the CDR3 is TGTGCCAGCAGTCAGGGGACTAGCGGGAGGAAGCAGCAGTACTTC. Translation: CASSQGTSGRKQQYF. The V gene is TRBV5-4, the J gene TRBJ2-7, with 15 nucleotides matching TRBD2. Trimming cost V 5 bases and J 8 bases; bases outside gene matches: 8. The germline CDR1 and CDR2 sequences are SGHNT and YYREEE (reference sequence). CDR3 length: 15 residues.

The chain uses TRBV5-1 and TRBJ1-1; a weak D match, TRBD1 (6 bases). Trimming left V 2 bases short and J 7 bases short, with 12 bases between. The germline CDR1 and CDR2 sequences are SGHRS and YFSETQ. This CDR3 spans 13 amino acids. CDR3 nucleotide sequence: TGCGCCAGCAGCTTCTTACAGGGTATTGAAGCTTTCTTT. Protein product: CASSFLQGIEAFF. The variable domain in full, with the rest retrieved from reference TRBV5-1 and TRBJ1-1, is KAGVTQTPRYLIKTRGQQVTLSCSPISGHRSVSWYQQTPGQGLQFLFEYFSETQRNKGNFPGRFSGRQFSNSRSEMNVSTLELGDSALYLCASSFLQGIEAFFGQGTRLTVV.

The V call is TRBV11-2, the J call TRBJ2-1, with D perhaps matching TRBD1 (5 bases). V was pared by 1 base and J by 6 bases, with 7 bases between. Germline V gene lookup returns CDR1 SGHAT and CDR2 FQNNGV. The CDR3 has 13 amino acids. The CDR3 sequence: CASSLGQINEQFF. The CDR3 DNA reads TGTGCCAGCAGCTTAGGACAGATCAATGAGCAGTTCTTC.

V gene TRBV19 combines with J gene TRBJ2-5; 7 bases align to TRBD1. V gave up 11 bases and J gave up 5 bases; unmatched junction bases: 11. The CDR3 is made up of 13 amino acids. Looked up from germline, CDR1 is LNHDA and CDR2 is SQIVND (reference sequence). The CDR3 is CASNRGRGETQYF. The CDR3 nucleotides read TGTGCCTCCAATAGGGGGCGCGGGGAGACCCAGTACTTC.

This chain uses TRBV30 with TRBJ2-7; maybe TRBD1 (6 bases). The V gene lost 7 bases and the J gene lost 3 bases, with 13 bases spanning the gap. The CDR3 loop spans 12 amino acids. The germline CDR1 and CDR2 sequences are GTSNPN and SVGIG (reference sequence). The CDR3 is CASGTSNYEQYF. CDR3 bases: TGTGCCTCCGGGACAAGTAACTACGAGCAGTACTTC.

This chain uses TRBV28 with TRBJ2-7, with 13 bases lining up with TRBD2. The CDR3 spans 16 residues. J gave up 7 bases and V 10 bases, and 16 bases lay outside the gene matches. The germline CDR1 and CDR2 sequences are MDHEN and SYDVKM. The CDR3 bases are TGTGCCACCAGGACTAGCGGGAGCACCTACACGAGGGAGCAGTACTTC. Protein sequence: CATRTSGSTYTREQYF.

V usage is TRBV28 and J usage is TRBJ1-1; a weak D match, TRBD1 (5 bases). Trimming took off 4 bases at V and 0 bases at J, with 12 bases between the two ends. This CDR3 spans 15 amino acids. Germline V gene sequence: CDR1 MDHEN, CDR2 SYDVKM. In nucleotides, the CDR3 is TGTGCCAGCAGTTCAACAGGAGGATTGAACACTGAAGCTTTCTTT. Its translation is CASSSTGGLNTEAFF.

CDR3 amino acids: CASSWDPRGVQAEAFF. For the CDR3, the DNA is TGTGCCAGCAGCTGGGACCCACGAGGGGTTCAGGCTGAAGCTTTCTTT. The genes are TRBV5-4 and TRBJ1-1; TRBD1 might be the D (5 bases). Germline CDR1 and CDR2: SGHNT and YYREEE (reference sequence). V was pared by 3 bases and J by 6 bases, with 21 bases between. This CDR3 comprises 16 residues.